These 11 T cell receptor beta chains originate from one sample sequenced in a study of blood T cell repertoires in COVID-19. Clones were sequenced by immunoSEQ multiplex PCR, and TCRdb holds only the in-frame ones, with some missing. Of about 110,000 clones detected, roughly 85% appear once; the ten largest clones hold around 16%. Sequencing was done on a sample of peripheral blood. These TCRs come from a woman aged 80 or over with active or convalescent COVID-19.

The rearrangement links TRBV7-2 to TRBJ1-2; no clear D gene. CDR3 length equals 14 residues. The V end lost 1 base, the J end lost 2 bases, and 8 bases lay between the germline ends. Germline values: CDR1 SGHTA, CDR2 FQGNSA. For the CDR3, the DNA is TGTGCCAGCAGCTTAGACGAACAGAACTATGGCTACACCTTC. It translates to CASSLDEQNYGYTF.

The chain has TRBV5-6 and TRBJ2-3; TRBD2 aligns across 10 bases. Germline V gene lookup returns CDR1 SGHDT and CDR2 YYEEEE. Losses at the gene ends were 4 bases for V and 3 bases for J; bases not matched to a gene: 11. The CDR3 totals 17 residues. DNA for the CDR3: TGTGCCAGCAGCGTAGATTCTAGCGGGAGTACGACAGATACGCAGTATTTT. Translating gives CASSVDSSGSTTDTQYF.

Details on this clone: Germline is not matched at one junction end, which may reflect a read error. The chain couples TRBV7-7 to TRBJ2-1; TRBD1 matches at 7 bases. The germline V gene has CDR1 SSHAT and CDR2 FNYEAQ (reference sequence). The CDR3 covers 14 residues. The CDR3 reads CASSLAPRTGQQFF. CDR3 DNA: TGTGCTAGCAGCTTAGCCCCCAGGACAGGTCAGCAGTTCTTC.

The CDR3 region is CASNGRRLDEQFF. The CDR3 DNA is TGTGCCAGCAACGGGAGGCGCCTGGATGAGCAGTTCTTC. V and J are TRBV2 and TRBJ2-1; 7 nucleotides match TRBD2. Looked up from germline, CDR1 is SNHLY and CDR2 is FYNNEI. Trimming removed 7 bases from V and 8 bases from J; junction bases left unmatched: 8. This CDR3 is 13 amino acids long.

The CDR3: CASTPGHNNEQFF. The CDR3, as DNA: TGTGCCAGTACTCCGGGACATAACAATGAGCAGTTCTTC. The J gene is TRBJ2-1, the V gene TRBV19; a possible D gene is TRBD1 (6 bases). CDR1 is LNHDA, CDR2 SQIVND, per germline (reference sequence). V gave up 7 bases and J gave up 5 bases, with 12 bases separating them. CDR3 size: 13 residues. The variable domain in full, with the rest retrieved from reference TRBV19 and TRBJ2-1, is DGGITQSPKYLFRKEGQNVTLSCEQNLNHDAMYWYRQDPGQGLRLIYYSQIVNDFQKGDIAEGYSVSREKKESFPLTVTSAQKNPTAFYLCASTPGHNNEQFFGPGTRLTVL.

This clone was recorded a few times. The chain is built from TRBV6-5 and TRBJ1-4; no firm D call. CDR3 length: 15 amino acids. CDR1 is MNHEY and CDR2 is SVGAGI in the germline V gene. V lost 4 bases and J lost 0, with 9 bases in between. CDR3 residues: CASSSHGATNEKLFF. The CDR3 DNA is TGTGCCAGCAGTTCCCACGGTGCAACTAATGAAAAACTGTTTTTT.

Concerning this clone itself: At the DNA level, this CDR3 is encoded by other sequences in the same sample as well. This chain connects TRBV11-3 to TRBJ1-1; tentative D call: TRBD1 (5 bases). This CDR3 region has 12 residues. The V gene's germline CDR1 is SGHNT and CDR2 YENEEA. The V gene lost 5 bases and the J gene lost 4 bases, with 8 bases spanning the gap. The CDR3 sequence is CASSRGGTEAFF. As DNA, the CDR3 is TGTGCCAGCAGCCGCGGGGGCACTGAAGCTTTCTTT.

The chain uses TRBV6-5 and TRBJ2-1; 8 nucleotides line up with TRBD2. Germline CDR1 is MNHEY and CDR2 is SVGAGI. The CDR3 runs to 16 residues. After removal of 4 bases from V and 6 bases from J, the junction contained 11 bases not matched to a gene. The CDR3 coding sequence is TGTGCCAGCAGTTCGCCGGGACTAGTGGCGCGCAATGAGCAGTTCTTC. It is translated as CASSSPGLVARNEQFF.

This chain uses TRBV18 with TRBJ2-2; 8 bases fit TRBD1. The V segment lost 2 bases and the J segment 5 bases; nucleotides outside the gene matches: 7. Germline values: CDR1 KGHSH, CDR2 LQKENI. The length of the CDR3 is 16 residues. The DNA for the CDR3 is TGTGCCAGCTCACCAAAAGGACAGGGCCTGACCGGGGAGCTGTTTTTT. It yields the protein CASSPKGQGLTGELFF.

The chain combines TRBV6-1 with TRBJ2-1; 13 bases match TRBD2. The junction had 11 bases not matched to a gene; V was cut back by 2 bases and J by 10 bases. This CDR3 is built from 17 residues. CDR1 MNHNS and CDR2 SASEGT come from the germline V gene. The CDR3 loop reads CASSEMPPTSGGLEQFF. The CDR3 DNA is TGTGCCAGCAGTGAAATGCCCCCGACTAGCGGGGGGCTGGAGCAGTTCTTC.

This clone was observed a single time. The chain recombines TRBV30 with TRBJ1-5; D not certain. The CDR3 runs 13 residues. Germline CDR1 is GTSNPN and CDR2 is SVGIG (reference sequence). V lost 2 bases and J lost 2, with 7 bases in between. The DNA for the CDR3 is TGTGCCTGGAGTACGGTAGGCAATCAGCCCCAGCATTTT. Translation: CAWSTVGNQPQHF.